This T cell receptor (beta chain) was documented in a study of cytomegalovirus exposure and HLA in healthy donors. Study results and caveats: Associated with cytomegalovirus, according to the listing, were 150 to 200 TCR beta chains.

It was with 60 Vbeta and 13 Jbeta primers that the PCR ran. Some clones are missing from TCRdb's copy, which holds only in-frame ones; the method was immunoSEQ multiplex PCR. The sample lists some 120,000 clones; 60% to 85% were seen once. In germline, CDR1 is MDHEN, CDR2 SYDVKM. The CDR3 totals 15 residues. With 5 bases removed from V and 4 bases from J, the gap between germline ends came to 17 bases. This clone was counted once. The antigen remains unidentified. This receptor was taken from a young man in good health and CMV-seronegative. The V gene is TRBV28, the J gene TRBJ1-2; D remains unclear. The sequenced sample consisted of PBMCs. The CDR3 sequence: CASSLPAAGSYGYTF. The CDR3 coding sequence is TGTGCCAGCAGTCTCCCGGCGGCGGGTTCCTATGGCTACACCTTC.